The clone carrying this TCR beta chain was counted ten times or more. No treatment had been given to any patient before thyroid surgery. In the source study's methods: Construction of a distant-metastasis classifier for papillary thyroid cancer relied on CDR3 differences across clinicopathological groups. With MiXCR, TCRdb called clones anew from the PCR reads. In this record, the V and J calls reflect TCRdb's handling and not the investigators' own analysis. The repertoire holds roughly 20,000 clones, around 16% seen once, with about 21% in the top ten. This entry belongs to a study of metastatic and nonmetastatic thyroid tumors. Across the whole study: Comparison of repertoires was carried out across blood and tumor or nodule tissue from malignant and benign thyroid patients.

The V gene's germline CDR1 is SGDLS and CDR2 YYNGEE. CDR3 size: 16 residues. V shed 0 bases and J shed 0 bases, with 9 bases lying between them. The TCR was taken from a male donor with papillary thyroid cancer or a benign thyroid nodule (not recorded which). Some clones in this sample may be carry-over from other donors' samples. This chain links TRBV9 with TRBJ2-2; D is possibly TRBD1 (6 bases). The sequenced sample was blood. This CDR3 reads CASSVGGTPNTGELFF. DNA for the CDR3: TGTGCCAGCAGCGTAGGTGGGACACCGAACACCGGGGAGCTGTTTTTT.